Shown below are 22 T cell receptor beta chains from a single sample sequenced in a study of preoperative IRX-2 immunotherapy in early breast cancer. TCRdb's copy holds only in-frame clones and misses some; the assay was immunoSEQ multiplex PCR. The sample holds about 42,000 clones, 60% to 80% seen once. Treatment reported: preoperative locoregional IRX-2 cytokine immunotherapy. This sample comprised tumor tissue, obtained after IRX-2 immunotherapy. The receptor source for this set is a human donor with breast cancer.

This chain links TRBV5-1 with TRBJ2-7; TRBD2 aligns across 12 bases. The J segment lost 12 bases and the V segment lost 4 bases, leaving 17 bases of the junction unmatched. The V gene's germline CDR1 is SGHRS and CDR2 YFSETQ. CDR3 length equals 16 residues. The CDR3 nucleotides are TGCGCCAGCAGCAACCCTAGCGGGAGGGGAAATAACGGCCGGTACTTC. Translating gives CASSNPSGRGNNGRYF.

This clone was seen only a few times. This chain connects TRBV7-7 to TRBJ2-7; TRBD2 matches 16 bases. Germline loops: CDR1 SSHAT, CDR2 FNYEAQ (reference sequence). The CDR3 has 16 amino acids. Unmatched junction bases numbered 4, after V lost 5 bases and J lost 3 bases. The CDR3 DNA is TGTGCCAGCAGCAAGGGACTAGCGGGAGGGAACTACGAGCAGTACTTC. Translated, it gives CASSKGLAGGNYEQYF.

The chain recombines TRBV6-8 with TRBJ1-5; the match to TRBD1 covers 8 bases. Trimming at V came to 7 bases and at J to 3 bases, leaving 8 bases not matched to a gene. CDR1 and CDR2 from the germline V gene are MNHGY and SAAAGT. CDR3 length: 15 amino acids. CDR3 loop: CASTRGQGVNQPQHF. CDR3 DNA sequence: TGTGCCAGCACCCGAGGACAGGGAGTCAATCAGCCCCAGCATTTT.

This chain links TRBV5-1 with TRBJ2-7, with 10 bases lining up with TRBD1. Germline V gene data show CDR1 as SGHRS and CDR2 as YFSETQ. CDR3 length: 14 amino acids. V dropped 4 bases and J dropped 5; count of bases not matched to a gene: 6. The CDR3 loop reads CASSAGDRGHEQYF. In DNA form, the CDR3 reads TGCGCCAGCAGCGCCGGGGACAGGGGCCACGAGCAGTACTTC.

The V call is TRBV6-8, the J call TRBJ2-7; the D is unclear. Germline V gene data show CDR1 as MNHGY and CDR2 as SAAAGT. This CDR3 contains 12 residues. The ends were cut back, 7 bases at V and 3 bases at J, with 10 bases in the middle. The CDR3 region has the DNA TGTGCCAGCAAATCCGAATACTACGAGCAGTACTTC. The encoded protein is CASKSEYYEQYF.

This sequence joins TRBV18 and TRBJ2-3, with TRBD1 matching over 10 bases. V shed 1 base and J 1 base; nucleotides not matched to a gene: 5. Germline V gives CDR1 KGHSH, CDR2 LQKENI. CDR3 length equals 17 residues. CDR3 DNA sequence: TGTGCCAGCTCACCACGCGTGGGGACAGGGGGCACAGATACGCAGTATTTT. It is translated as CASSPRVGTGGTDTQYF. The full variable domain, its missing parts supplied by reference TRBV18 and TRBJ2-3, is NAGVMQNPRHLVRRRGQEARLRCSPMKGHSHVYWYRQLPEEGLKFMVYLQKENIIDESGMPKERFSAEFPKEGPSILRIQQVVRGDSAAYFCASSPRVGTGGTDTQYFGPGTRLTVL.

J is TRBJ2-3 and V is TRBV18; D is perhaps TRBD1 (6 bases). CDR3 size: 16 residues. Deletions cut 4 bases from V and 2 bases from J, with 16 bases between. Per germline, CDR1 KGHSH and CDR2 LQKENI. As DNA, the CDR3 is TGTGCCAGCTCACTCCCGACAGGACCACCCACAGATACGCAGTATTTT. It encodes CASSLPTGPPTDTQYF.

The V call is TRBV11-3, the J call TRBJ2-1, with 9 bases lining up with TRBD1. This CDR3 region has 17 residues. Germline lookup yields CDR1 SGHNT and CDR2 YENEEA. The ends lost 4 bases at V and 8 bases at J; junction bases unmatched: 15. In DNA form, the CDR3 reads TGTGCCAGCAGCTCTCCCCCCGACAGGGGGGGGATTGATGAGCAGTTCTTC. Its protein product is CASSSPPDRGGIDEQFF. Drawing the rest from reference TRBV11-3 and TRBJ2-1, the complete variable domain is EAGVVQSPRYKIIEKKQPVAFWCNPISGHNTLYWYLQNLGQGPELLIRYENEEAVDDSQLPKDRFSAERLKGVDSTLKIQPAELGDSAVYLCASSSPPDRGGIDEQFFGPGTRLTVL.

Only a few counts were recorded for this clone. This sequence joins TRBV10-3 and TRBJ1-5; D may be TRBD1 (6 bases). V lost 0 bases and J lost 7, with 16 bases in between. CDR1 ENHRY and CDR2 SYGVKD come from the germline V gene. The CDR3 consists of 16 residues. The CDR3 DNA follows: TGTGCCATCAGTGAGTCTAGGGGGGGGGCAGGGCAGCCCCAGCATTTT. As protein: CAISESRGGAGQPQHF.

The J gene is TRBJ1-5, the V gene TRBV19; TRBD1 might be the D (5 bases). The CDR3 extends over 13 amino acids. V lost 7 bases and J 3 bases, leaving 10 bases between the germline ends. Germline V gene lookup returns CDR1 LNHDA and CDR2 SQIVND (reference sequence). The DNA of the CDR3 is TGTGCCAGTATGGGGGGAGACAATCAGCCCCAGCATTTT. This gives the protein CASMGGDNQPQHF.

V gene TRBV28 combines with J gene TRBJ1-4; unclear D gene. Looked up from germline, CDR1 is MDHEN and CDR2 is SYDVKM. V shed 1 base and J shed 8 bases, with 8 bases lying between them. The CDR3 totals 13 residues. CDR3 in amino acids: CASSLLVGEKLFF. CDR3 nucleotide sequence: TGTGCCAGCAGTTTATTGGTGGGCGAAAAACTGTTTTTT.

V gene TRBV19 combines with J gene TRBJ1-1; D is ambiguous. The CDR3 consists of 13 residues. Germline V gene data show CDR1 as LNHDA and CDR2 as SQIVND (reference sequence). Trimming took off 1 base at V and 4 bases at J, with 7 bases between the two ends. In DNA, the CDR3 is TGTGCCAGTAGTATAGGGGATTCCACTGAAGCTTTCTTT. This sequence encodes CASSIGDSTEAFF. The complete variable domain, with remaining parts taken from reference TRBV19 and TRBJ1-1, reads DGGITQSPKYLFRKEGQNVTLSCEQNLNHDAMYWYRQDPGQGLRLIYYSQIVNDFQKGDIAEGYSVSREKKESFPLTVTSAQKNPTAFYLCASSIGDSTEAFFGQGTRLTVV.

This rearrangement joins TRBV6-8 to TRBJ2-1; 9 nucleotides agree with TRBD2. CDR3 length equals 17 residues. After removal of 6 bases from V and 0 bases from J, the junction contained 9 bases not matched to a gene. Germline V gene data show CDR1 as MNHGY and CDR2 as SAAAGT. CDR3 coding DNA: TGTGCCAGCAGCGGGGAGCGGGGGGCCAGCTCCTACAATGAGCAGTTCTTC. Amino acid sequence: CASSGERGASSYNEQFF.

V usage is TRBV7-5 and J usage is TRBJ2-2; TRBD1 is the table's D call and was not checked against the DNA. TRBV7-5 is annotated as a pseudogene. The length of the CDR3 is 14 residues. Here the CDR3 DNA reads TGTGCCAGCCGATATACACAGGGGACCGGGGAGCTGTTTTTT. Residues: CASRYTQGTGELFF.

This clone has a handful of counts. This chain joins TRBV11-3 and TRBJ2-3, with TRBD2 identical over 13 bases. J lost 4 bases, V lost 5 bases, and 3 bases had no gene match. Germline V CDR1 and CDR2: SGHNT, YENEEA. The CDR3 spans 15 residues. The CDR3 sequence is CASSTGLAGADTQYF. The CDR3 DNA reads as TGTGCCAGCAGCACCGGACTAGCGGGAGCAGATACGCAGTATTTT.

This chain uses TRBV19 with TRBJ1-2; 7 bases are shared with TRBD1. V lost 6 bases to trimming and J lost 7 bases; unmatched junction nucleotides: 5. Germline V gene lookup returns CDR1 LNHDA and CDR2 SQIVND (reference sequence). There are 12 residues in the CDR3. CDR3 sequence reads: CASSWDRRGYTF. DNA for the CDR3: TGTGCCAGTAGCTGGGACAGACGTGGCTACACCTTC.

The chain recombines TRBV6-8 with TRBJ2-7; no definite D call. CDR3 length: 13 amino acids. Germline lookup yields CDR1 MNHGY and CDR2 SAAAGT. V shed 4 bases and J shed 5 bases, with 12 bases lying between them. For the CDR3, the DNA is TGTGCCAGCAGTTTGCTCCTTTTCCACGAGCAGTACTTC. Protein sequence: CASSLLLFHEQYF.

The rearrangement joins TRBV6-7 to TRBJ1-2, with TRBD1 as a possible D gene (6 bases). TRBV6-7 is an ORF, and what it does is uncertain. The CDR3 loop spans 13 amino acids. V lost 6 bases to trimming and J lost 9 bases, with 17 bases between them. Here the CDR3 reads CASSPGQRISYTF. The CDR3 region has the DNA TGTGCCAGCAGCCCTGGACAGCGTATAAGCTACACCTTC.

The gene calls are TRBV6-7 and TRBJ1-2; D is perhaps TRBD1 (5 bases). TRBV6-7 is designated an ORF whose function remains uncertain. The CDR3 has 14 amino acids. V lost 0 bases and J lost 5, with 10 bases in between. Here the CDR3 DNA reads TGTGCCAGCAGTTACTCATCGGGGGGATATGGCTACACCTTC. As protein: CASSYSSGGYGYTF.

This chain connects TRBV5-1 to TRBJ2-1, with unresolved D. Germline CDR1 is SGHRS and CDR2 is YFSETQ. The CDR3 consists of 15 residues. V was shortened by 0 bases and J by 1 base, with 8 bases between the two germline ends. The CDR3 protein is CASSLGGQSYNEQFF. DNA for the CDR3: TGCGCCAGCAGCTTGGGAGGCCAGTCCTACAATGAGCAGTTCTTC.

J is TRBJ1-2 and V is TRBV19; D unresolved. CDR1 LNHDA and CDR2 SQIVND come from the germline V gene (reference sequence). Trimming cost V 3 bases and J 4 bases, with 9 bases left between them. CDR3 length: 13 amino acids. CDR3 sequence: CASSIPGSYGYTF. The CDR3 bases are TGTGCCAGTAGTATTCCAGGATCCTATGGCTACACCTTC.

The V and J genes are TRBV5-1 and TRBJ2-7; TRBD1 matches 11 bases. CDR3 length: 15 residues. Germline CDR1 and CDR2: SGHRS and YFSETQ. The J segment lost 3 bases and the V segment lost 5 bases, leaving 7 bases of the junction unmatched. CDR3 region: CASSNPGQGVYEQYF. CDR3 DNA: TGCGCCAGCAGTAACCCGGGACAGGGGGTCTACGAGCAGTACTTC.